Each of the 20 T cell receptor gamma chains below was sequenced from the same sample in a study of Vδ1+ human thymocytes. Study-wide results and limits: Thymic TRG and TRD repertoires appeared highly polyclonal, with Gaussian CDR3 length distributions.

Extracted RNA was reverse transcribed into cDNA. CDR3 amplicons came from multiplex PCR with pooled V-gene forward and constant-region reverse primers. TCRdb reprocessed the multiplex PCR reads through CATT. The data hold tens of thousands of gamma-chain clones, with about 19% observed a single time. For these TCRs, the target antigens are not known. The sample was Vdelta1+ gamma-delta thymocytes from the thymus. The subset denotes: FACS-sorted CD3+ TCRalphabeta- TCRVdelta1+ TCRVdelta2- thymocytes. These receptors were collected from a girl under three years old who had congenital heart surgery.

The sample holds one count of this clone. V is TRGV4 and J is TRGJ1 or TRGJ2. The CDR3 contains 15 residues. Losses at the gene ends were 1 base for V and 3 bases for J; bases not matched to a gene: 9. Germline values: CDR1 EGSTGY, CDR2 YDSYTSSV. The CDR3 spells CATWDGPPFYYKKLF. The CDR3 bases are TGTGCCACCTGGGATGGTCCTCCCTTTTATTATAAGAAACTCTTT.

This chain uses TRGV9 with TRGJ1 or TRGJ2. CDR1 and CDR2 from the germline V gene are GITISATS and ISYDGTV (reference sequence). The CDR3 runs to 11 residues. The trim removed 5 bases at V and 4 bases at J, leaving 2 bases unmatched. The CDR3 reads CALWGYYKKLF. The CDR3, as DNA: TGTGCCTTGTGGGGGTATTATAAGAAACTCTTT.

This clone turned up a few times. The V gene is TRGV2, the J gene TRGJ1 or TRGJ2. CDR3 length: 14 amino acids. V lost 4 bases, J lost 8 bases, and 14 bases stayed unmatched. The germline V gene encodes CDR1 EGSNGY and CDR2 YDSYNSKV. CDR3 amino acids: CATWDGLVPHKKLF. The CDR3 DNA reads TGTGCCACCTGGGATGGGCTCGTACCTCATAAGAAACTCTTT.

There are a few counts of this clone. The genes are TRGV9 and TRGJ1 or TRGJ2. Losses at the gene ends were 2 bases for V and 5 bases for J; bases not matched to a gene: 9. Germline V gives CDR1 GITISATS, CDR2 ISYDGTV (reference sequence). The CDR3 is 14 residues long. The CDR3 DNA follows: TGTGCCTTGTGGGAGGACTCCGCTCATTATAAGAAACTCTTT. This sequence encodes CALWEDSAHYKKLF.

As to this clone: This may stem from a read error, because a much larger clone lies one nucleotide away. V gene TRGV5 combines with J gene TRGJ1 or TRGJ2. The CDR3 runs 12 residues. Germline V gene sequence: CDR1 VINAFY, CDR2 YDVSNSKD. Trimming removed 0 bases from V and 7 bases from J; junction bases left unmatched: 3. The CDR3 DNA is TGTGCCACCTGGGACAGGAGCTATAAGAAACTCTTT. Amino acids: CATWDRSYKKLF.

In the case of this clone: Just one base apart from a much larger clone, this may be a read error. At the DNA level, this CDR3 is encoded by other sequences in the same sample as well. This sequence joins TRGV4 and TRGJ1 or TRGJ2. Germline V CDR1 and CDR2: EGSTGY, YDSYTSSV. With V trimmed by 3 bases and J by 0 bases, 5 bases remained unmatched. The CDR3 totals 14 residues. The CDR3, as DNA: TGTGCCACCTGGGATCCCTCGAATTATTATAAGAAACTCTTT. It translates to CATWDPSNYYKKLF.

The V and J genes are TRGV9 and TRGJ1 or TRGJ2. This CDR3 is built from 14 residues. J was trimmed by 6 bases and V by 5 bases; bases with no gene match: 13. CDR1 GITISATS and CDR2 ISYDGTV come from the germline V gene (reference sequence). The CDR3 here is CALWAPKGGYKKLF. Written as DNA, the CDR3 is TGTGCCTTGTGGGCGCCCAAAGGGGGTTATAAGAAACTCTTT.

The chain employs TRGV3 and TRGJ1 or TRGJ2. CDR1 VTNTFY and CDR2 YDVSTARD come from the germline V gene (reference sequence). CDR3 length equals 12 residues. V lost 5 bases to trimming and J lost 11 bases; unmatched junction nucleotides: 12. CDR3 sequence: CATWGGSQEKLF. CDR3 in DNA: TGTGCCACCTGGGGTGGAAGTCAGGAGAAACTCTTT.

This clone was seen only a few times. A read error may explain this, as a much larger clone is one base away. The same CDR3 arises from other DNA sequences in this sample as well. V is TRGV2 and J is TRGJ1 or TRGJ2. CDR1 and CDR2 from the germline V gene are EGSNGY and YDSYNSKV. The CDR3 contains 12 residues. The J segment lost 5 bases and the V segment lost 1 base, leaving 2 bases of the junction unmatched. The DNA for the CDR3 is TGTGCCACCTGGGACGGACATTATAAGAAACTCTTT. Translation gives CATWDGHYKKLF.

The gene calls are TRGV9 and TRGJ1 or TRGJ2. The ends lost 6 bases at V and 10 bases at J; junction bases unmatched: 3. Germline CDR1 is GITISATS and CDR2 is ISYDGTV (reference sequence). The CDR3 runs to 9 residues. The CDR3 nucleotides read TGTGCCTTGTGGCCGAAGAAACTCTTT. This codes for CALWPKKLF.

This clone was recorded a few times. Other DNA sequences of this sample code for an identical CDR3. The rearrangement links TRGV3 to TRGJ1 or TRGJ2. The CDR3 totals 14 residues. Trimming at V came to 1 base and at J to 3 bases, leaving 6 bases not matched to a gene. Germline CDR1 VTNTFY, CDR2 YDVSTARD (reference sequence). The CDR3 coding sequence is TGTGCCACCTGGGACAGACTCTTTTATTATAAGAAACTCTTT. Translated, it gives CATWDRLFYYKKLF.

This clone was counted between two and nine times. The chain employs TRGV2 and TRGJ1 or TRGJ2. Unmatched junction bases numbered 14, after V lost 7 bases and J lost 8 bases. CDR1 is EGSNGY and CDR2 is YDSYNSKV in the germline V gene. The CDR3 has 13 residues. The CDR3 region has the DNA TGTGCCACCTGCCCGGGATGCCCTAATAAGAAACTCTTT. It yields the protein CATCPGCPNKKLF.

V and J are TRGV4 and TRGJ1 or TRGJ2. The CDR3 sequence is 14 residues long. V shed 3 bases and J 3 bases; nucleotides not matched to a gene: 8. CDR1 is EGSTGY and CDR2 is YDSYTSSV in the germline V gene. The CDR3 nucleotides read TGTGCCACCTGGGATAGACTCGCTTATTATAAGAAACTCTTT. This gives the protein CATWDRLAYYKKLF.

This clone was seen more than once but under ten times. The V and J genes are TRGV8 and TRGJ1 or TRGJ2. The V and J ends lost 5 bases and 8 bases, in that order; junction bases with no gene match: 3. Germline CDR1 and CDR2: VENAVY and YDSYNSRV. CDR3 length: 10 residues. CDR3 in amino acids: CATWGNKKLF. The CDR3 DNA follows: TGTGCCACCTGGGGGAATAAGAAACTCTTT.

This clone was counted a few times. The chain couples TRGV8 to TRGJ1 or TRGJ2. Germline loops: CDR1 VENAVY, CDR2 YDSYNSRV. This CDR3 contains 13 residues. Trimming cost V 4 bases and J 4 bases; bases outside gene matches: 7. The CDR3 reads CATWERGYYKKLF. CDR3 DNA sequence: TGTGCCACCTGGGAACGGGGGTATTATAAGAAACTCTTT.

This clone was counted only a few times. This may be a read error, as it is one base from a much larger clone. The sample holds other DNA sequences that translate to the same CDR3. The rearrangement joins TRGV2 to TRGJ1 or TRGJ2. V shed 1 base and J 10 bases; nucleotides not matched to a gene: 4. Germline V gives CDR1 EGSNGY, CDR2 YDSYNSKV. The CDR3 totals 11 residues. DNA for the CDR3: TGTGCCACCTGGGACGGTCGAAAGAAACTCTTT. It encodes CATWDGRKKLF.

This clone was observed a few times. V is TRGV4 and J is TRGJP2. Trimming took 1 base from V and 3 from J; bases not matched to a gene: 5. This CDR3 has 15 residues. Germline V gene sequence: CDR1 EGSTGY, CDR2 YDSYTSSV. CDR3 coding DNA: TGTGCCACCTGGGATGGTAACGGTAGTGATTGGATCAAGACGTTT. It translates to CATWDGNGSDWIKTF.

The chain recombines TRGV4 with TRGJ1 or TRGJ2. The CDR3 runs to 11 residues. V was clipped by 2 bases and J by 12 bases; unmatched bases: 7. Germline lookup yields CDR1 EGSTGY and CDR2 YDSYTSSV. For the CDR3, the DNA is TGTGCCACCTGGGATGAAGGTGGGAAACTCTTT. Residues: CATWDEGGKLF.

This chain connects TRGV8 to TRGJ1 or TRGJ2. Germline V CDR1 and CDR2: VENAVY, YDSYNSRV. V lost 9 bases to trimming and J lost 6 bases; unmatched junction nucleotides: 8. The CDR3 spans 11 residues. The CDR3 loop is CATKTSYKKLF. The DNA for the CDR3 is TGTGCCACCAAGACGAGTTATAAGAAACTCTTT.

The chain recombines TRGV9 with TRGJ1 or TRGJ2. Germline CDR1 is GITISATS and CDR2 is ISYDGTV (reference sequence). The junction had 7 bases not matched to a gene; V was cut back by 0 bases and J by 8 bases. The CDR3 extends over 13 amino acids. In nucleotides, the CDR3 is TGTGCCTTGTGGGAGGTGCCTTACAATAAGAAACTCTTT. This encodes CALWEVPYNKKLF.